The 13 T cell receptor beta chains below were found in one sample sequenced in a study of Graves' ophthalmopathy and Graves' hyperthyroidism. The sequenced template was RNA, covering the TCR beta CDR3 region. HTBI primers were used in a first-round RT-PCR, which preceded a second-round multiplex PCR. TCRdb used MiXCR to reprocess the multiplex PCR reads, holding one entry per CDR3 protein. The sample includes hundreds of thousands of distinct CDR3 sequences, about 47% of them seen just once. The sample comprised peripheral blood. The receptors originated from an adult man with Graves' ophthalmopathy.

The chain combines TRBV25-1 with TRBJ1-1; D may be TRBD1 (6 bases). Germline V lookup: CDR1 MGHDK, CDR2 SYGVNS. Trimming pared 4 bases from V and 1 base from J, leaving 13 bases between. This CDR3 comprises 15 residues. CDR3 sequence (DNA): TGTGCCAGCAGTGCTAACATGGACAGGAACACTGAAGCTTTCTTT. Translating gives CASSANMDRNTEAFF.

The chain uses TRBV12-3 or TRBV12-4 and TRBJ2-7; 7 bases match TRBD2. The ends lost 2 bases at V and 0 bases at J; junction bases unmatched: 4. The CDR3 loop spans 15 amino acids. Here the CDR3 reads CASSLSGESSYEQYF. The DNA of the CDR3 is TGTGCCAGCAGTTTAAGCGGGGAGAGCTCCTACGAGCAGTACTTC.

The chain couples TRBV7-9 to TRBJ1-5; D might be TRBD1 (5 bases). Germline loops: CDR1 SEHNR, CDR2 FQNEAQ (reference sequence). The length of the CDR3 is 18 residues. V was pared by 5 bases and J by 0 bases, with 20 bases between. CDR3 residues: CASSQDGDGGISNQPQHF. DNA of the CDR3: TGTGCCAGCAGCCAAGACGGGGACGGTGGGATTAGCAATCAGCCCCAGCATTTT. The whole variable domain, remainder taken from reference TRBV7-9 and TRBJ1-5, is DTGVSQNPRHKITKRGQNVTFRCDPISEHNRLYWYRQTLGQGPEFLTYFQNEAQLEKSRLLSDRFSAERPKGSFSTLEIQRTEQGDSAMYLCASSQDGDGGISNQPQHFGDGTRLSIL.

The sample holds one count of this clonotype. At one of its ends the junction is not consistent with the germline gene, which may arise from a read error. The V and J genes are TRBV12-3 or TRBV12-4 and TRBJ1-2; the D is unclear. This CDR3 is 14 amino acids long. In DNA, the CDR3 is TGTGCCAGCAGCTTAGAGGGAGCTAACTATGGCTACACCTTC. It translates to CASSLEGANYGYTF.

This clonotype occurred a few times. The chain is built from TRBV5-1 and TRBJ1-3; D is ambiguous. CDR1 SGHRS and CDR2 YFSETQ come from the germline V gene. The V gene lost 4 bases and the J gene lost 7 bases, with 9 bases spanning the gap. CDR3 length: 12 amino acids. CDR3 amino acids: CASSKDGNTIYF. CDR3 sequence (DNA): TGCGCCAGCAGCAAGGACGGTAACACCATATATTTT. Supplemented by reference TRBV5-1 and TRBJ1-3, the full variable domain reads KAGVTQTPRYLIKTRGQQVTLSCSPISGHRSVSWYQQTPGQGLQFLFEYFSETQRNKGNFPGRFSGRQFSNSRSEMNVSTLELGDSALYLCASSKDGNTIYFGEGSWLTVV.

The chain is built from TRBV2 and TRBJ1-5; possibly TRBD1 for D (6 bases). Germline V gene sequence: CDR1 SNHLY, CDR2 FYNNEI. V was clipped by 4 bases and J by 6 bases, with 16 bases between them. This CDR3 contains 15 residues. The DNA for the CDR3 is TGTGCCAGCAGTGGGGGGAACAGGGATGTTCAGCCCCAGCATTTT. Amino acids: CASSGGNRDVQPQHF.

This clonotype was detected ten times or more. The chain has TRBV25-1 and TRBJ1-4, with a tentative D call TRBD1 (5 bases). Germline V gene lookup returns CDR1 MGHDK and CDR2 SYGVNS. V was shortened by 6 bases and J by 5 bases, with 25 bases between the two germline ends. CDR3 length: 18 amino acids. The CDR3 loop is CASSEGTPRPGQNEKLFF. The CDR3 DNA reads TGTGCCAGCAGCGAGGGGACCCCCAGGCCGGGGCAGAATGAAAAACTGTTTTTT.

This clonotype turned up a few times. A junction end diverges from the germline sequence, so it may reflect a read error. This chain uses TRBV10-3 with TRBJ1-5, with 7 bases fitting TRBD1. The CDR3 totals 15 residues. From germline, CDR1 is ENHRY and CDR2 SYGVKD. CDR3 nucleotide sequence: TGTGCCAGCAGTCTTAACAGGGGCGGCAATCAGCCCCAGCATTTT. Translating it yields CASSLNRGGNQPQHF.

A note on this clonotype: One end of the junction is discordant with germline, which a read error may explain. V is TRBV5-8 and J is TRBJ2-7; tentative D call: TRBD1 (5 bases). The germline gives CDR1 SGHTS, CDR2 YDEGEE. The CDR3 spans 13 residues. The chain's CDR3 is CASSLVDSYEQYF. CDR3 bases: TGCGCCAGCAGCTTGGTAGACAGCTACGAGCAGTACTTC.

This clonotype was observed a handful of times. CDR3 protein: CAIRGSTNQPQHF. The CDR3 nucleotides are TGTGCCATCAGGGGCTCGACCAATCAGCCCCAGCATTTT. The J gene is TRBJ1-5, the V gene TRBV10-3; no definite D call. The CDR3 has 13 residues. V lost 6 bases, J lost 3 bases, and 9 bases lay in between. CDR1 and CDR2 from the germline V gene are ENHRY and SYGVKD.

The chain couples TRBV6-5 to TRBJ1-2; 7 positions agree with TRBD1. Germline-derived CDR1 and CDR2 are MNHEY and SVGAGI. The CDR3 is made up of 14 amino acids. Trimming took 1 base from V and 6 from J; bases not matched to a gene: 5. In DNA form, the CDR3 reads TGTGCCAGCAGTTACTTACAGGGGTTCGATGGCTACACCTTC. Its translation is CASSYLQGFDGYTF.

In this sample, this clonotype turned up a few times. The chain carries TRBV12-3 or TRBV12-4 and TRBJ1-5; 8 bases map to TRBD1. The V and J ends lost 3 bases and 6 bases, in that order; junction bases with no gene match: 7. The CDR3 length is 15 residues. DNA of the CDR3: TGTGCCAGCAGTTTGGACAGGGTATCGAGTCAGCCCCAGCATTTT. This codes for CASSLDRVSSQPQHF.

This clonotype was seen more than once but under ten times. The J gene is TRBJ1-2, the V gene TRBV19; D is undetermined. The CDR3 spans 12 residues. Between the trimmed V and J ends, which lost 8 bases and 8 bases, there was a span of 15 bases. The germline CDR1 and CDR2 sequences are LNHDA and SQIVND (reference sequence). CDR3 amino acids: CASVMASGGYTF. The CDR3 nucleotides read TGTGCCAGTGTAATGGCTTCGGGGGGCTACACCTTC. Variable domain in full (rest from reference TRBV19 and TRBJ1-2): DGGITQSPKYLFRKEGQNVTLSCEQNLNHDAMYWYRQDPGQGLRLIYYSQIVNDFQKGDIAEGYSVSREKKESFPLTVTSAQKNPTAFYLCASVMASGGYTFGSGTRLTVV.